This TCR beta chain was identified in a study of T-cell reconstitution after alpha-beta-depleted transplantation in children. V was trimmed by 2 bases and J by 5 bases, leaving 9 bases between them. CDR1 is SNHLY and CDR2 is FYNNEI in the germline V gene. This CDR3 has 13 amino acids. Unique molecular identifiers were incorporated during preparation of the TCRbeta library. From the PCR reads, TCRdb called clonotypes with MiXCR, one entry per CDR3 protein. The sample lists under 6,500 distinct CDR3 sequences; under 20% were seen once. This clonotype was seen more than once but under ten times. This receptor was obtained from a male patient between 10 and 17 years old who had a stem cell transplant for acute myeloid leukemia, so the T cells may come from the graft donor. The chain carries TRBV2 and TRBJ2-5; no definite D call. This specimen was PBMCs, mostly from graft donor cells, taken 60 days after TCRalphabeta/CD19-depleted stem cell transplant. The CDR3: CASSELFWETQYF. The CDR3 nucleotides are TGTGCCAGCAGTGAATTGTTTTGGGAGACCCAGTACTTC.